This T cell receptor beta chain originates from a study of OX40 agonist ivuxolimab in advanced cancers. In the study overall: Ivuxolimab, which targeted the costimulatory receptor OX40 (CD134), was an agonistic, fully human IgG2 monoclonal antibody. Intravenous ivuxolimab was administered to patients every 2 weeks at six dose levels: 0.01, 0.1, 0.3, 1.5, 3 and 10 mg/kg. Prior anti-PD-1, anti-PD-L1 or anti-CTLA-4 therapy was permitted, and checkpoint inhibitors had been received by less than 45% of dose-escalation patients. The purpose of peripheral TCRbeta sequencing was to test whether ivuxolimab changed TCR sequence diversity and led to clonal T-cell expansion. In the dose-escalation cohort, around four fifths of patients were male, and the mean age was 60 years with a range of roughly 23 to 79. Partial responses occurred in three dose-escalation patients: two with cutaneous melanoma and one with hepatocellular carcinoma. Among the 50 to 55 dose-escalation patients, about 20 had hepatocellular carcinoma, around 15 melanoma, 9 renal cell carcinoma and 9 head and neck cancer. The monotherapy dose-escalation portion (N ≈ 56 patients) of the phase I ivuxolimab trial is reported in the paper. Study-wide findings and limitations: Low levels of normalized T-cell clonal expansion were also seen in some patients who did not respond. After ivuxolimab, more expanded clones were found on average in CD8+ T cells than in CD4+ T cells. In partial responders in the 0.1-3.0 mg/kg groups, normalized peripheral clonal expansion was found to be among the lowest, especially among CD8+ T cells. At doses of 0.1 to 3.0 mg/kg, clonal expansion of both CD4+ and CD8+ blood T cells was observed from baseline to week 6. Which antigens the clonally expanded peripheral T cells were specific for was not determined.

The CDR3 sequence holds 14 residues, the cysteine and phenylalanine included. Of the read, only the CDR3 DNA is kept; its 42 bases are in frame from base 1. CDR1 and CDR2 (SGHKS, YYEKEE) derive from the germline V gene (reference sequence). The trial excluded patients who had a history of autoimmune disease or were on systemic immunosuppression. Peripheral blood for TCR sequencing was drawn from every dose cohort at baseline, at cycle 4 day 1 and at cycle 7 day 1. Samples came from an open-label, multicenter, first-in-human phase I dose-escalation trial of ivuxolimab. The trial enrolled adults with locally advanced or metastatic head and neck squamous cell, hepatocellular, melanoma or renal cell carcinoma. Before TCR sequencing, CD4+ T cells and CD8+ T cells from peripheral blood were sorted into separate populations. For sequencing of the TCRbeta CDR3 region, genomic DNA was extracted from the sorted cells. The immunoSEQ Assay was used for sequencing of TCRbeta CDR3 regions. What TCRdb holds here is the immuneACCESS table cut down to in-frame rearrangements. Part of the clones is not present; checked against another copy, under half of the missing clones reflect an unresolved V gene, and the others are unexplained. This sample has about 58,000 clones in its table, and around 84% of those were observed once. 0.85% to 1% of the sample belongs to the ten largest clones.

Regarding this clone: The antigen it recognizes is unknown. A read error may produce the germline difference seen at one junction end.

The chain is made from TRBV5-5 and TRBJ2-2, with 7 bases in between that match TRBD2. This sequence was found in an adult with an advanced solid tumor such as melanoma, head and neck, liver or kidney cancer. The sequencing used CD4+ or CD8+ T cells sorted from blood, collected in a trial of the OX40 agonist ivuxolimab. The CDR3 in this case is CVSSPGGNTGELFF. The nucleotides read TGTGTCAGCAGCCCGGGGGGGAACACCGGGGAGCTGTTTTTT.